This T cell receptor beta chain stems from a study of T cells after yellow fever vaccination (dated by TCRdb to 2018 to 2020). The study in broad terms: Libraries from fractions with low cell numbers were prepared with the SMART-Seq v4 Ultra Low Input RNA kit. To follow T-cell clones before and after primary and booster YFV17D yellow fever vaccination, bulk TCR alpha and beta repertoires were sequenced over time. The cohort comprised two healthy male donors, one aged 18 to 29 and one aged 30 to 40 years. Bulk PBMC replicates and cell subsets were isolated from blood drawn at multiple timepoints before and after both primary and secondary immunization. What the work shows at the level of the full study, not this receptor alone: Computational filtering was needed because FACS-sorted repertoires could contain abundant contaminating clonotypes from the bulk population. The secondary T-cell response was found to be weaker but faster than the primary response, with a peak reached on day 5 rather than on day 15. A small share of clonotypes was detected in both CD4 and CD8 compartments, with the overlap likely arising from convergent recombination. Because only two donors were included in the study, the extent to which the findings can be generalized is limited. Most clones expanded after primary vaccination (roughly 96% of CD4 and roughly 91% of CD8) were re-detected after the booster, suggesting that broad memory maintenance occurred.

TCRdb shows the sequencer as Illumina NovaSeq 6000. TCR cDNA was synthesized by 5'RACE template switching, through which a universal primer site and unique molecular identifiers were introduced. Priming for cDNA synthesis came from both the TCR alpha and TCR beta constant segments. Library amplification used two PCR steps, and the second PCR step added sample barcodes and sequencing adapters. Sequencing of libraries was performed on Illumina HiSeq 2500 (2x100 bp) or NovaSeq (2x150 bp). The paper's data handling went like this. MIGEC handled demultiplexing of reads and collapsing into UMI consensus sequences, while MiXCR performed V(D)J alignment. Vaccine-responding clonotypes were identified with edgeR using replicate PBMC samples, with FDR below 0.01 and a log2 fold change above 5 up to day 15 being required. Bulk clonotypes were assigned CD4 or CD8 identity according to which sequenced CD4 or CD8 repertoire held them at higher abundance. TCRdb trimmed public reads at Q25 via fastp, called clones via MiXCR and kept in-frame beta chains. One record per CDR3 amino acid sequence lists the most common genes and DNA. The V and J calls come from TCRdb's annotation, not from the publication. The table for this sample lists some 400,000 distinct CDR3 sequences; around 20% of them were counted only once. The ten largest clones take up 15% to 20% of the sample.

This clonotype was observed many times. Its cognate antigen has yet to be identified. Base-call qualities are not available, and no considerably larger clone is one nucleotide away. The label giving this sample's treatment or condition can be read as: live attenuated yellow fever vaccine strain. At every blood-draw timepoint, two biological replicates of bulk PBMCs were collected. PBMCs were isolated from peripheral blood using a standard Ficoll-Paque protocol. RNA was extracted with TriZol from bulk PBMCs, CD4 and CD8 fractions, and dextramer-positive and dextramer-negative fractions. The V and J ends are trimmed by 3 bases and 4 bases, leaving 6 bases between them. The CDR3 measures 12 amino acids from cysteine to phenylalanine. The kept DNA is CDR3 alone, 36 bases in frame from the first base.

The TCR originated in a man aged 18 to 30 who received the YFV17D yellow fever vaccine. The chain is encoded by TRBV12-3 or TRBV12-4 joined to TRBJ2-5; the D gene is perhaps TRBD2, from 6 matching bases. This material consisted of PBMCs, taken before the yellow fever booster vaccination. The DNA sequence reads TGTGCCAGCAGTTTCGGGGGAGAGACCCAGTACTTC. The encoded protein is CASSFGGETQYF.